These 5 T cell receptor beta chains share one sample of origin, sequenced in a study of cytomegalovirus exposure and HLA in healthy donors. In the PCR, 60 Vbeta and 13 Jbeta primers were used. The assay was immunoSEQ multiplex PCR, and TCRdb's table has in-frame clones only and misses some. Among roughly 130,000 clones, roughly four fifths were seen once, and the ten largest hold about 1.7%. Source material: PBMCs. The receptors come from a woman between 50 and 59 years old in good health and CMV-seronegative.

The chain is built from TRBV5-4 and TRBJ2-7, with 9 bases fitting TRBD1. The CDR3 consists of 15 residues. Germline V CDR1 and CDR2: SGHNT, YYREEE (reference sequence). Germline trimming cut 2 bases from V and 5 bases from J; bases unmatched to any gene: 8. CDR3 residues: CASSLTGTGLNEQYF. The CDR3 nucleotides are TGTGCCAGCAGCTTAACCGGGACAGGGCTTAACGAGCAGTACTTC.

V gene TRBV25-1 combines with J gene TRBJ2-1; 8 nucleotides line up with TRBD2. Trimming at V came to 3 bases and at J to 0 bases, leaving 1 base not matched to a gene. CDR1 and CDR2 (germline): MGHDK, SYGVNS. The CDR3 spans 15 residues. CDR3 region: CASSEAGGSYNEQFF. The CDR3 bases are TGTGCCAGCAGTGAGGCGGGAGGCTCCTACAATGAGCAGTTCTTC.

V and J are TRBV6-5 and TRBJ1-2; the D gene is possibly TRBD1 (5 bases). V lost 8 bases to trimming and J lost 0 bases, with 10 bases between them. Germline CDR1 MNHEY, CDR2 SVGAGI. The CDR3 extends over 13 amino acids. The CDR3 DNA follows: TGTGCCAGCTGCAGACAGACTAACTATGGCTACACCTTC. It translates to CASCRQTNYGYTF.

The V call is TRBV7-8, the J call TRBJ2-7; 9 bases fit TRBD2. J gave up 4 bases and V 5 bases, and 6 bases lay outside the gene matches. Germline V CDR1 and CDR2: SGHVS, FQNEAQ. The CDR3 is made up of 14 amino acids. CDR3 sequence reads: CASSPGTSFYEQYV. For the CDR3, the DNA is TGTGCCAGCAGCCCAGGGACTAGCTTTTACGAGCAGTACGTC.

J is TRBJ2-1 and V is TRBV4-1; 11 bases are a match to TRBD2. With V trimmed by 4 bases and J by 5 bases, 7 bases remained unmatched. Germline loops: CDR1 MGHRA, CDR2 YSYEKL. This CDR3 spans 16 amino acids. The CDR3: CASSRVPGLADNEQFF. DNA of the CDR3: TGCGCCAGCAGCCGAGTGCCGGGACTAGCGGACAATGAGCAGTTCTTC.